These 5 T cell receptor beta chains came from one sample sequenced in a study of blood T cell repertoires in COVID-19. Profiled with immunoSEQ multiplex PCR; TCRdb holds only in-frame clones, not every one. The repertoire holds fewer than 600,000 clones, with around 89% as singletons. Source material: PBMCs or T cells enriched from blood (not recorded which). The receptor source for this set is a woman between 40 and 55 years old who had recovered from COVID-19.

This chain links TRBV29-1 with TRBJ1-2; tentative D call: TRBD1 (5 bases). Germline assignment: CDR1 SQVTM and CDR2 ANQGSEA. The CDR3 has 12 residues. The V end was cut by 3 bases, the J end by 5 bases, with 10 bases between. Here the CDR3 reads CSVEGPRYGYTF. The CDR3 region has the DNA TGCAGCGTTGAGGGGCCTCGTTATGGCTACACCTTC. Using reference TRBV29-1 and TRBJ1-2 for the parts outside the CDR3, the full variable domain is SAVISQKPSRDICQRGTSLTIQCQVDSQVTMMFWYRQQPGQSLTLIATANQGSEATYESGFVIDKFPISRPNLTFSTLTVSNMSPEDSSIYLCSVEGPRYGYTFGSGTRLTVV.

This chain connects TRBV11-2 to TRBJ2-7, with D perhaps TRBD2 (5 bases). V gave up 5 bases and J gave up 0 bases, with 17 bases separating them. CDR1 is SGHAT and CDR2 is FQNNGV in the germline V gene. This CDR3 has 16 amino acids. The DNA of the CDR3 is TGTGCCAGCAGCCCACACCCCGGGATTAGCTCCTACGAGCAGTACTTC. This sequence encodes CASSPHPGISSYEQYF.

The chain recombines TRBV5-1 with TRBJ2-7; D might be TRBD1 (6 bases). The CDR3 totals 15 residues. CDR1 and CDR2 (germline): SGHRS, YFSETQ. V lost 0 bases to trimming and J lost 3 bases, with 13 bases between them. The chain's CDR3 is CASSLEDRLIYEQYF. The CDR3 DNA reads as TGCGCCAGCAGCTTGGAAGACAGGTTAATCTACGAGCAGTACTTC.

The chain employs TRBV6-5 and TRBJ1-2; D is ambiguous. V was shortened by 6 bases and J by 8 bases, with 16 bases between the two germline ends. Germline V gene sequence: CDR1 MNHEY, CDR2 SVGAGI. This CDR3 has 13 amino acids. The CDR3 DNA sequence: TGTGCCAGCAGGTCTTCTGACGGCGGGGGCTACACCTTC. Amino acid sequence: CASRSSDGGGYTF.

Note on this clone: This sample also contains other DNA sequences that code for the same CDR3. This chain uses TRBV5-1 with TRBJ2-5; D perhaps matches TRBD1 (6 bases). V was cut by 1 base and J by 1 base, with 11 bases left in between. CDR3 length: 15 residues. Germline CDR1 reads SGHRS; CDR2 reads YFSETQ. The CDR3 loop is CASSLLGGPQETQYF. The CDR3 DNA follows: TGCGCCAGCAGCTTGTTAGGGGGTCCCCAAGAGACCCAGTACTTC. Supplemented by reference TRBV5-1 and TRBJ2-5, the full variable domain reads KAGVTQTPRYLIKTRGQQVTLSCSPISGHRSVSWYQQTPGQGLQFLFEYFSETQRNKGNFPGRFSGRQFSNSRSEMNVSTLELGDSALYLCASSLLGGPQETQYFGPGTRLLVL.